This T cell receptor beta chain was identified during a study of long-term antiretroviral therapy in people with HIV. General study points: Patients on ART gained diversity, which nonetheless stayed below transplant donor controls.

This CDR3 is 17 amino acids long. The V gene lost 0 bases and the J gene lost 4 bases, with 18 bases spanning the gap. Germline values: CDR1 SGDLS, CDR2 YYNGEE. A note on this clone: Its matching antigen is unknown. Other DNA variants within this sample encode the same CDR3.

At the survey level, the v3.0 immunoSEQ assay was run. TCRdb keeps only in-frame clones here, not all; method: immunoSEQ multiplex PCR. The table shows some 47,000 clones, with about 95% occurring only once. The rearrangement uses TRBV9 and TRBJ2-3; maybe TRBD2 (5 bases). The clonotype originates from a woman between 45 and 65 years old with HIV. Sequencing used unsorted PBMCs, obtained 3.7 years after starting antiretroviral therapy. CDR3 amino acids: CASSVEQSPSGPDTQYF. The DNA for the CDR3 is TGTGCCAGCAGCGTAGAGCAGAGCCCCAGCGGCCCAGATACGCAGTATTTT. The entire variable domain, with the rest obtained from reference TRBV9 and TRBJ2-3, is as follows: DSGVTQTPKHLITATGQRVTLRCSPRSGDLSVYWYQQSLDQGLQFLIQYYNGEERAKGNILERFSAQQFPDLHSELNLSSLELGDSALYFCASSVEQSPSGPDTQYFGPGTRLTVL.